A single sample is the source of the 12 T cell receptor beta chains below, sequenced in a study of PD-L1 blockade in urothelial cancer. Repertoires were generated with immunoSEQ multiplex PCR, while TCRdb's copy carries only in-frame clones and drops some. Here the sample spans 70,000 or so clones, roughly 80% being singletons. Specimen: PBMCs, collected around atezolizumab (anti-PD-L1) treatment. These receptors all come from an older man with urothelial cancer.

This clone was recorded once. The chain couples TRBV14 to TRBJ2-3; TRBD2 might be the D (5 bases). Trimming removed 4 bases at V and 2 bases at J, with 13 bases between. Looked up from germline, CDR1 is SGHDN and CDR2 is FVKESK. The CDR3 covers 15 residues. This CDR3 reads CASSPGVPPTDTQYF. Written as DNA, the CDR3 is TGTGCCAGCAGCCCCGGGGTCCCTCCCACAGATACGCAGTATTTT.

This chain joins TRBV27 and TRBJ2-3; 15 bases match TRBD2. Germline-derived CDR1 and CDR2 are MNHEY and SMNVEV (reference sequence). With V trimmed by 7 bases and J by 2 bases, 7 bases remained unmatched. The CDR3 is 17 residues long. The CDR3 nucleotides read TGTGCCAGCATGGGACTAGCGGGGGGCGGCTACACAGATACGCAGTATTTT. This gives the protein CASMGLAGGGYTDTQYF.

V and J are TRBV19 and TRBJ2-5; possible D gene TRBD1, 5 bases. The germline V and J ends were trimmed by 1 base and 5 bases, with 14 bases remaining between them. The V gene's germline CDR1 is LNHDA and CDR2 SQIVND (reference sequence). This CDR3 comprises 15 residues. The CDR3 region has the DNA TGTGCCAGTAGTATAGTCAGGGCCGGTGGGGAGACCCAGTACTTC. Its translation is CASSIVRAGGETQYF.

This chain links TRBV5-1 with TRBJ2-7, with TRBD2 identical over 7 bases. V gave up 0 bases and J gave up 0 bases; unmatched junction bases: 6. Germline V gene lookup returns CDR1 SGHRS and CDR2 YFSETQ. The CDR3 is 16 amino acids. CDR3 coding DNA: TGCGCCAGCAGCTTGGTGGGGGGGTTAAGCTCCTACGAGCAGTACTTC. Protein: CASSLVGGLSSYEQYF.

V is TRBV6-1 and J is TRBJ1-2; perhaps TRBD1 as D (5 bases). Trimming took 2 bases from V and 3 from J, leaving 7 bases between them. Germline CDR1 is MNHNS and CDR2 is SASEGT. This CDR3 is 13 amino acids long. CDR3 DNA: TGTGCCAGCAGTGAATCGGGGGACTATGGCTACACCTTC. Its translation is CASSESGDYGYTF.

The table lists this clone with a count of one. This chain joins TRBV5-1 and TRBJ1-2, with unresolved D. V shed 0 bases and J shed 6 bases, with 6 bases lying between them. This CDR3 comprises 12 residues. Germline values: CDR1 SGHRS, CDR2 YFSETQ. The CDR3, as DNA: TGCGCCAGCAGCTTGGCCGGGGATGGCTACACCTTC. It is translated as CASSLAGDGYTF.

CDR3 in DNA: TGCGCCAGCAGCTCGATGGGGGAGGCAGATACGCAGTATTTT. The encoded protein is CASSSMGEADTQYF. This chain connects TRBV5-1 to TRBJ2-3, with D possibly TRBD2 on 6 matching bases. Per the germline V gene, CDR1 is SGHRS and CDR2 is YFSETQ. The CDR3 spans 14 residues. V shed 3 bases and J shed 4 bases, with 12 bases lying between them.

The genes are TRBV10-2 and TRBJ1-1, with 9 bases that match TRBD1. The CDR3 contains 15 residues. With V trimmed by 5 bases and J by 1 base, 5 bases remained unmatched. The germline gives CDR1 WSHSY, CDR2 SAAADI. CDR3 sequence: CASSTGTGRNTEAFF. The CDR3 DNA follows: TGCGCCAGCAGTACCGGGACAGGGAGGAACACTGAAGCTTTCTTT.

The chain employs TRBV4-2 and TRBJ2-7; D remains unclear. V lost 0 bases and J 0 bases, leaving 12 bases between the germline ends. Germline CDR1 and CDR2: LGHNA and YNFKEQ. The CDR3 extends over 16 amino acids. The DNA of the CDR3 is TGTGCCAGCAGCCAAGACTACAGCTTCATCTCCTACGAGCAGTACTTC. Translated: CASSQDYSFISYEQYF.

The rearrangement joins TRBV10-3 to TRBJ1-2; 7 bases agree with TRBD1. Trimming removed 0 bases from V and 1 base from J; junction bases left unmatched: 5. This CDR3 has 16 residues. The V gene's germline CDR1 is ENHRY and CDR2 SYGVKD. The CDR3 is CAISESRTGDNYGYTF. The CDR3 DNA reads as TGTGCCATCAGTGAGTCGAGAACAGGGGATAACTATGGCTACACCTTC.

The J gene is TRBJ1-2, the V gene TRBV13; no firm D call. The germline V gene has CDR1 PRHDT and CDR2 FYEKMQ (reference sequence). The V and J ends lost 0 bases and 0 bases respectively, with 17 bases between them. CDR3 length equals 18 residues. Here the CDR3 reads CASSLGALEGSANYGYTF. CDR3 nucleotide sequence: TGTGCCAGCAGCTTAGGGGCACTAGAGGGCTCGGCTAACTATGGCTACACCTTC.

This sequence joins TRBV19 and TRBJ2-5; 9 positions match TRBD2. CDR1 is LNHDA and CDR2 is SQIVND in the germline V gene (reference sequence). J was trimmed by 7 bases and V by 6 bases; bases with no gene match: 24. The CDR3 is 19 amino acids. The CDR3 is CASRKTGIGTSKGRGTQYF. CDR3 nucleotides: TGTGCCAGTAGGAAAACAGGGATTGGGACTAGCAAAGGGAGGGGGACCCAGTACTTC.